The rows below give T cell receptor beta chains drawn from one sample of a study of blood T cell repertoires in COVID-19. TCRdb keeps only in-frame clones here, not all; method: immunoSEQ multiplex PCR. The sample has roughly 200,000 clones; approximately 85% are singletons. Sequencing was done on a sample of peripheral blood. The receptors were gathered from a woman in her sixties with acute or convalescent COVID-19. Each CDR3 is given with its conserved first and last residue. Fields, in order: clone size, V gene, J gene, CDR3 protein. Where a row states a size, it is once, few, many or the class of an expanded clone; other rows omit it.

clone size: NA
V gene: TRBV4-1
J gene: TRBJ2-3
CDR3 protein: CASSHPLPGLAGTGDTQYF

clone size: NA
V gene: TRBV6-6
J gene: TRBJ1-6
CDR3 protein: CASSYSQGVNSPLHF

clone size: NA
V gene: TRBV7-9
J gene: TRBJ1-3
CDR3 protein: CASSRGHPYSGNTIYF

clone size: once
V gene: TRBV3-1/TRBV3-2
J gene: TRBJ1-3
CDR3 protein: CASRQSSGNTIYF

clone size: NA
V gene: TRBV27
J gene: TRBJ1-4
CDR3 protein: CASRTGGTNEKLFF

clone size: NA
V gene: TRBV5-1
J gene: TRBJ1-1
CDR3 protein: CASPRAFEAFF

clone size: NA
V gene: TRBV12-3/TRBV12-4
J gene: TRBJ1-1
CDR3 protein: CASSSTGTEAFF

clone size: NA
V gene: TRBV19
J gene: TRBJ2-3
CDR3 protein: CASSIGLAASTDTQYF

clone size: NA
V gene: TRBV10-1
J gene: TRBJ1-1
CDR3 protein: CASSVTGSNTEAFF

clone size: NA
V gene: TRBV9
J gene: TRBJ2-1
CDR3 protein: CASSVGRLAGGDEQFF

clone size: NA
V gene: TRBV10-2
J gene: TRBJ1-5
CDR3 protein: CASSERGRTGIGNSNQPQHF

clone size: NA
V gene: TRBV28
J gene: TRBJ2-5
CDR3 protein: CASCLEGEAQYF

clone size: NA
V gene: TRBV7-6
J gene: TRBJ1-3
CDR3 protein: CASSLGTPSSGNTIYF

clone size: NA
V gene: TRBV6-5
J gene: TRBJ1-1
CDR3 protein: CASSRTENTEAFF

clone size: NA
V gene: TRBV19
J gene: TRBJ1-5
CDR3 protein: CASSIMLAGGQPQHF

clone size: NA
V gene: TRBV21-1
J gene: TRBJ1-1
CDR3 protein: CASSKVGQGSVEAFF

clone size: NA
V gene: TRBV3-1/TRBV3-2
J gene: TRBJ2-1
CDR3 protein: CASSQGSGVYNEQFF

clone size: NA
V gene: TRBV5-1
J gene: TRBJ2-7
CDR3 protein: CASSGSSGSYEQYF

clone size: NA
V gene: TRBV2
J gene: TRBJ1-2
CDR3 protein: CASSARQGSHGYTF

clone size: NA
V gene: TRBV2
J gene: TRBJ1-2
CDR3 protein: CASSGTVLHYGYTF

clone size: once
V gene: TRBV10-2
J gene: TRBJ1-6
CDR3 protein: CASSESVQGNSPLHF

clone size: NA
V gene: TRBV27
J gene: TRBJ2-3
CDR3 protein: CASSLDRWLDTQYF

clone size: few
V gene: TRBV5-1
J gene: TRBJ1-4
CDR3 protein: CASGRTSGDEKLFF

clone size: NA
V gene: TRBV3-1/TRBV3-2
J gene: TRBJ1-1
CDR3 protein: CASSRQENTEAFF

clone size: NA
V gene: TRBV6-5
J gene: TRBJ1-3
CDR3 protein: CASRNPGLSGNTIYF

clone size: once
V gene: TRBV3-1/TRBV3-2
J gene: TRBJ1-2
CDR3 protein: CASSQTGNYGYTF

clone size: NA
V gene: TRBV9
J gene: TRBJ2-5
CDR3 protein: CASSPQAGYQETQYF

clone size: NA
V gene: TRBV29-1
J gene: TRBJ1-4
CDR3 protein: CSAMTGGIATNEKLFF

clone size: NA
V gene: TRBV6-1
J gene: TRBJ2-1
CDR3 protein: CASSEQLAGNNEQFF

clone size: NA
V gene: TRBV19
J gene: TRBJ2-1
CDR3 protein: CASSAIGQGVNEQFF

clone size: NA
V gene: TRBV27
J gene: TRBJ2-7
CDR3 protein: CASSFGTGYEQYF

clone size: once
V gene: TRBV29-1
J gene: TRBJ2-3
CDR3 protein: CSVVRATDTQYF

clone size: medium-sized
V gene: TRBV27
J gene: TRBJ2-2
CDR3 protein: CASSLASTGELFF

clone size: once
V gene: TRBV10-3
J gene: TRBJ1-2
CDR3 protein: CAISERDRGLYGYTF

clone size: NA
V gene: TRBV12-3/TRBV12-4
J gene: TRBJ1-5
CDR3 protein: CASSALGPQHF

clone size: NA
V gene: TRBV5-5
J gene: TRBJ1-4
CDR3 protein: CASSLRGATNEKLFF

clone size: NA
V gene: TRBV5-5
J gene: TRBJ2-7
CDR3 protein: CASSFTTGQGAGEQYF

clone size: NA
V gene: TRBV5-1
J gene: TRBJ2-2
CDR3 protein: CASSLLNRGRYGELFF

clone size: NA
V gene: TRBV21-1
J gene: TRBJ1-2
CDR3 protein: CASSKPDRDREHYGYTF